This T cell receptor beta chain was retrieved from a study of CD8 T cells in ankylosing spondylitis. Study-level results: The study looked at matched synovial fluid samples from ankylosing spondylitis patients. Disease-linked clones were reported to be significantly enriched there. Disease-linked clones displayed a CD8+ phenotype and appeared relatively rarely in peripheral blood. Made up of about eight highly homologous variants, a TCR beta motif appeared characteristic of ankylosing spondylitis blood.

TCRdb reprocessed the 5' RACE reads via MiXCR and lists one record per CDR3 protein. This table holds some 330,000 distinct CDR3 sequences, less than 9.5% found once. This clonotype appeared many times. Its matching antigen is unknown. Germline V gene lookup returns CDR1 LNHDA and CDR2 SQIVND (reference sequence). This CDR3 is built from 14 residues. The V gene lost 5 bases and the J gene lost 0 bases, with 10 bases spanning the gap. This TCR derives from a male donor with ankylosing spondylitis. This chain uses TRBV19 with TRBJ1-1; weak D call: TRBD1 (5 bases). Specimen: blood, either unsorted or a sorted T cell fraction (not recorded which). CDR3 coding DNA: TGTGCCAGTAGTTCCGCAGGGATGAACACTGAAGCTTTCTTT. Encoded protein: CASSSAGMNTEAFF.